The next 20 T cell receptor beta chains were all read from a single sample in a study of T-cell memory formation after mild COVID-19 (dated by TCRdb to 2020 to 2023). Libraries were built with 5' RACE. For sequencing, an Illumina NovaSeq 6000 was employed. TCRdb reprocessed the public reads (quality trimming at Q25 with fastp, clone calling with MiXCR) and kept in-frame beta chains. Every CDR3 protein is listed once, alongside the most common genes and DNA of its rows. The sample profile shows about 450,000 distinct CDR3 sequences; less than 25% of them were found once. The ten largest clones take up around 12% of the sample. The material sequenced was PBMCs or a T cell subset sorted from them (not recorded which). The receptors stem from an adult woman who had mild COVID-19 (a few samples of this study predate the infection). The sample titles of this study are shuffled in the database, so cell type and time point are left out; the donor was told from shared clones.

This clonotype has only a few counts. The chain links TRBV6-2 or TRBV6-3 to TRBJ2-7; D is perhaps TRBD1 (6 bases). Germline lookup yields CDR1 MNHEY and CDR2 SVGEGT. Deletions cut 5 bases from V and 4 bases from J, with 21 bases between. This CDR3 spans 16 amino acids. The CDR3 reads CASSPHARGAGYEQYF. CDR3 DNA: TGTGCCAGCAGTCCCCATGCCAGGGGCGCAGGATACGAGCAGTACTTC.

The J gene is TRBJ1-1, the V gene TRBV9; D gene ambiguous. Germline assignment: CDR1 SGDLS and CDR2 YYNGEE. The CDR3 contains 12 residues. Trimming cost V 4 bases and J 4 bases, with 8 bases left between them. The CDR3 spells CASSRYSTEAFF. CDR3 in DNA: TGTGCCAGCAGCCGCTACAGCACTGAAGCTTTCTTT.

The chain uses TRBV6-1 and TRBJ2-7, with 9 bases lining up with TRBD1. The CDR3 sequence is 14 residues long. Germline CDR1 MNHNS, CDR2 SASEGT. Trimming removed 1 base from V and 7 bases from J; junction bases left unmatched: 5. The CDR3 sequence: CASSEGQGTGEQYF. DNA for the CDR3: TGTGCCAGCAGTGAAGGGCAAGGGACAGGGGAGCAGTACTTC.

The chain couples TRBV29-1 to TRBJ1-2; D might be TRBD1 (6 bases). Germline CDR1 SQVTM, CDR2 ANQGSEA. V lost 2 bases, J lost 3 bases, and 7 bases lay in between. This CDR3 region has 12 residues. The CDR3 DNA follows: TGCAGCGTTGAACCAGGGGACTATGGCTACACCTTC. Its translation is CSVEPGDYGYTF.

The rearrangement links TRBV6-4 to TRBJ2-1, with a possible D match to TRBD1 (5 bases). Trimming removed 6 bases at V and 1 base at J, with 16 bases between. CDR1 is MRHNA and CDR2 is SNTAGT in the germline V gene. The CDR3 covers 16 residues. DNA of the CDR3: TGTGCCAGCAGCATAGGCAGGGAAGGGTCCTACAATGAGCAGTTCTTC. Its protein is CASSIGREGSYNEQFF.

This clonotype has more than one count but fewer than ten. V and J are TRBV10-3 and TRBJ1-6; weak D call: TRBD1 (6 bases). Trimming pared 10 bases from V and 0 bases from J, leaving 16 bases between. CDR1 is ENHRY, CDR2 SYGVKD, per germline. This CDR3 comprises 16 residues. CDR3 coding DNA: TGTGCCACCGGCCGGGACACACACTCCTATAATTCACCCCTCCACTTT. Translation: CATGRDTHSYNSPLHF.

The sample holds a few counts of this clonotype. The chain is built from TRBV27 and TRBJ2-5; TRBD1 aligns across 7 bases. Trimming cost V 2 bases and J 10 bases; bases outside gene matches: 4. From germline, CDR1 is MNHEY and CDR2 SMNVEV (reference sequence). The CDR3 sequence is 12 residues long. Here the CDR3 reads CASSLAQGDQYF. CDR3 sequence (DNA): TGTGCCAGCAGTTTAGCGCAGGGGGACCAGTACTTC.

In this sample, this clonotype turned up once. The chain employs TRBV4-2 and TRBJ2-1; 8 bases align to TRBD2. V shed 2 bases, J shed 9 bases, and the junction held 15 bases outside the gene matches. CDR1 LGHNA and CDR2 YNFKEQ come from the germline V gene. This CDR3 is 17 amino acids long. In DNA, the CDR3 is TGTGCCAGCAGCCAATGGACTAGCTTTAAATTGAGTGGTGAGCAGTTCTTC. Its translation is CASSQWTSFKLSGEQFF.

This clonotype was found once. The rearrangement links TRBV2 to TRBJ1-2; D gene unclear. Per germline, CDR1 SNHLY and CDR2 FYNNEI. The V end lost 5 bases, the J end lost 2 bases, and 12 bases lay between the germline ends. The CDR3 extends over 14 amino acids. The CDR3 protein is CASSTSWVNYGYTF. The DNA of the CDR3 is TGTGCCAGCAGTACGTCCTGGGTCAACTATGGCTACACCTTC.

This clonotype turned up a few times. The chain combines TRBV4-2 with TRBJ2-3; 8 nucleotides line up with TRBD2. The CDR3 runs to 16 residues. The germline V gene encodes CDR1 LGHNA and CDR2 YNFKEQ. With V trimmed by 5 bases and J by 2 bases, 9 bases remained unmatched. This chain's CDR3 is CASSALTRGDTDTQYF. For the CDR3, the DNA is TGTGCCAGCAGCGCACTGACGCGGGGGGACACAGATACGCAGTATTTT.

A few counts support this clonotype. The rearrangement uses TRBV20-1 and TRBJ2-3; a possible D gene is TRBD2 (6 bases). The germline V gene encodes CDR1 DFQATT and CDR2 SNEGSKA (reference sequence). The V gene lost 1 base and the J gene lost 0 bases, with 14 bases spanning the gap. CDR3 length equals 16 residues. The DNA of the CDR3 is TGCAGTGCTAGAGGAACTAGCAGCAAGAGCACAGATACGCAGTATTTT. Its protein is CSARGTSSKSTDTQYF.

The rearrangement joins TRBV7-3 to TRBJ2-3, with D perhaps matching TRBD1 or TRBD2 (5 bases each). In germline, CDR1 is SGHTA, CDR2 FQGTGA. The CDR3 is made up of 14 amino acids. Trimming shortened V by 5 bases and J by 5 bases, and 14 bases separated the two germline ends. The CDR3 DNA reads as TGTGCCAGCAGCATCGGGACGGGCCGAGATACGCAGTATTTT. It yields the protein CASSIGTGRDTQYF.

The V call is TRBV7-9, the J call TRBJ1-1; D gene ambiguous. The CDR3 totals 14 residues. V shed 5 bases and J shed 5 bases, with 15 bases lying between them. Germline lookup yields CDR1 SEHNR and CDR2 FQNEAQ (reference sequence). CDR3 loop: CASSLPTLTTEAFF. The CDR3 DNA sequence: TGTGCCAGCAGCCTACCTACCCTTACAACTGAAGCTTTCTTT.

This clonotype was found a few times. The chain combines TRBV7-9 with TRBJ2-2, with D tentatively TRBD1 or TRBD2 (5 bases each). Germline values: CDR1 SEHNR, CDR2 FQNEAQ (reference sequence). V lost 5 bases and J 2 bases, leaving 15 bases between the germline ends. CDR3 length: 16 residues. CDR3 protein: CASSPRWDGNTGELFF. CDR3 DNA sequence: TGTGCCAGCAGCCCACGATGGGACGGCAACACCGGGGAGCTGTTTTTT. Based on the CDR3 plus reference TRBV7-9 and TRBJ2-2, the full variable domain is DTGVSQNPRHKITKRGQNVTFRCDPISEHNRLYWYRQTLGQGPEFLTYFQNEAQLEKSRLLSDRFSAERPKGSFSTLEIQRTEQGDSAMYLCASSPRWDGNTGELFFGEGSRLTVL.

This clonotype was seen only a few times. CDR3 nucleotides: TGCGCCAGCAGCTTGACTAGCGGGAGTGTCGGGGAGCTGTTTTTT. It codes for CASSLTSGSVGELFF. The V call is TRBV5-1, the J call TRBJ2-2, with 11 bases fitting TRBD2. The ends lost 1 base at V and 7 bases at J; junction bases unmatched: 3. The CDR3 is 15 amino acids. Germline V gene sequence: CDR1 SGHRS, CDR2 YFSETQ.

Only a few counts were recorded for this clonotype. The CDR3 DNA is TGTGCCAGCAGCTTGTCCAGGTTTAAGGACACTGAAGCTTTCTTT. Residues: CASSLSRFKDTEAFF. The chain carries TRBV5-5 and TRBJ1-1; D call uncertain. From germline, CDR1 is SGHKS and CDR2 YYEKEE (reference sequence). The length of the CDR3 is 15 residues. V dropped 1 base and J dropped 3 bases, with 13 bases sitting between them.

The rearrangement joins TRBV7-9 to TRBJ2-2; maybe TRBD2 (5 bases). Between the trimmed V and J ends, which lost 5 bases and 3 bases, there was a span of 16 bases. CDR1 and CDR2 (germline): SEHNR, FQNEAQ (reference sequence). The CDR3 loop spans 16 amino acids. CDR3 in DNA: TGTGCCAGCAGCCGACTGGGGAGTAGAGACACCGGGGAGCTGTTTTTT. The encoded protein is CASSRLGSRDTGELFF.

The DNA for the CDR3 is TGTGCCAGCAGCCAAGGACTAGCGGGGGCAGAGACCCAGTACTTC. Residues: CASSQGLAGAETQYF. The V call is TRBV3-1, the J call TRBJ2-5; 12 bases map to TRBD2. The germline V gene encodes CDR1 LGHDT and CDR2 YNNKEL (reference sequence). The V gene end was trimmed by 1 base and the J gene end by 4 bases; junction bases not matched to a gene: 1. The CDR3 spans 15 residues.

This rearrangement joins TRBV6-5 to TRBJ2-2, with D perhaps TRBD1 or TRBD2 (6 bases each). The CDR3 totals 16 residues. Trimming took 0 bases from V and 5 from J, leaving 13 bases between them. CDR1 and CDR2 (germline): MNHEY, SVGAGI. The CDR3: CASSYSEGGVTGELFF. The CDR3 bases are TGTGCCAGCAGTTACTCGGAGGGGGGAGTTACCGGGGAGCTGTTTTTT.

A few counts support this clonotype. The chain joins TRBV6-8 to TRBJ1-1; perhaps TRBD1 as D (6 bases). Germline lookup yields CDR1 MNHGY and CDR2 SAAAGT. V was pared by 0 bases and J by 7 bases, with 12 bases between. The length of the CDR3 is 14 residues. The CDR3 bases are TGTGCCAGCAGTTACTCGAGGACAGTAAATGAAGCTTTCTTT. Protein sequence: CASSYSRTVNEAFF.